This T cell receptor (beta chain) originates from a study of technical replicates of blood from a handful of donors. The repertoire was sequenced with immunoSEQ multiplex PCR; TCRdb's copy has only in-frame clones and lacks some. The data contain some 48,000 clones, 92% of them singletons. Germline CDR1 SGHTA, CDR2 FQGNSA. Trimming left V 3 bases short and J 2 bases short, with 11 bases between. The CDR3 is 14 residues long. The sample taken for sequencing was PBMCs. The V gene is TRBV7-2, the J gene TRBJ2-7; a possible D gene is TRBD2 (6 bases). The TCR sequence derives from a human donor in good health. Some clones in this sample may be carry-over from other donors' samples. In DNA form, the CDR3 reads TGTGCCAGCAGCTTGGGTAGCGGAGCCTACGAGCAGTACTTC. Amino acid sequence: CASSLGSGAYEQYF. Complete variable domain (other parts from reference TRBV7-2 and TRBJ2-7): GAGVSQSPSNKVTEKGKDVELRCDPISGHTALYWYRQSLGQGLEFLIYFQGNSAPDKSGLPSDRFSAERTGGSVSTLTIQRTQQEDSAVYLCASSLGSGAYEQYFGPGTRLTVT.